The 23 T cell receptor beta chains presented below share a single source sample, sequenced in a study of T cell changes during pregnancy in multiple sclerosis. Assay used: immunoSEQ multiplex PCR; TCRdb lists only in-frame clones, some missing. The sample has tens of thousands of clones; 91% are singletons. This specimen consisted of CD4+ T cells from peripheral blood mononuclear cells, obtained in the third trimester of pregnancy. These receptors originate from a female donor in good health, enrolled as a control in a pregnancy study.

The chain couples TRBV9 to TRBJ1-1, with D possibly matching TRBD1 (5 bases). Trimming removed 0 bases from V and 5 bases from J, with 14 bases in between. Germline V CDR1 and CDR2: SGDLS, YYNGEE. CDR3 size: 15 residues. The CDR3 spells CASSVGGRGRTEAFF. The DNA for the CDR3 is TGTGCCAGCAGCGTAGGGGGGAGGGGTCGGACTGAAGCTTTCTTT.

The CDR3, as DNA: TGTGCCAGCAGTTTATTGGGACAGGGAAGCGATTATGGCTACACCTTC. Amino acids: CASSLLGQGSDYGYTF. The chain has TRBV27 and TRBJ1-2; TRBD1 matches at 9 bases. Looked up from germline, CDR1 is MNHEY and CDR2 is SMNVEV (reference sequence). V was pared by 1 base and J by 5 bases, with 8 bases of the junction left unmatched. The CDR3 covers 16 residues.

The chain carries TRBV7-8 and TRBJ1-2; tentatively, D is TRBD1 (5 bases). This CDR3 has 13 residues. The ends were cut back, 1 base at V and 8 bases at J, with 11 bases in the middle. CDR1 is SGHVS and CDR2 is FQNEAQ in the germline V gene. In DNA, the CDR3 is TGTGCCAGCAGCTTAGAATGGGGCGGCGGCTACACCTTC. Residues: CASSLEWGGGYTF. Using reference TRBV7-8 and TRBJ1-2 for the parts outside the CDR3, the full variable domain is GAGVSQSPRYKVAKRGQDVALRCDPISGHVSLFWYQQALGQGPEFLTYFQNEAQLDKSGLPSDRFFAERPEGSVSTLKIQRTQQEDSAVYLCASSLEWGGGYTFGSGTRLTVV.

The rearrangement uses TRBV25-1 and TRBJ2-1; possible D gene TRBD2, 6 bases. There are 16 residues in the CDR3. Germline V gene sequence: CDR1 MGHDK, CDR2 SYGVNS. The ends were cut back, 1 base at V and 3 bases at J, with 13 bases in the middle. This chain's CDR3 is CASSESLGTDYNEQFF. The DNA of the CDR3 is TGTGCCAGCAGTGAATCGCTGGGGACTGACTACAATGAGCAGTTCTTC.

The V and J genes are TRBV5-5 and TRBJ2-1; D might be TRBD1 (6 bases). Germline assignment: CDR1 SGHKS and CDR2 YYEKEE (reference sequence). With 3 bases removed from V and 8 bases from J, the gap between germline ends came to 15 bases. The CDR3 covers 14 residues. The CDR3 DNA follows: TGTGCCAGCAGCTATCGGGACATCATCCATGAGCAGTTCTTC. Its translation: CASSYRDIIHEQFF.

The chain uses TRBV6-6 and TRBJ2-5, with 12 bases aligning to TRBD2. Unmatched junction bases numbered 2, after V lost 2 bases and J lost 1 base. Looked up from germline, CDR1 is MNHNY and CDR2 is SVGAGI (reference sequence). The CDR3 is 16 residues long. The CDR3 nucleotides are TGTGCCAGCAGTTACCCTAGCGGGGGGGGCCAAGAGACCCAGTACTTC. It is translated as CASSYPSGGGQETQYF.

The J gene is TRBJ2-2, the V gene TRBV15; D perhaps matches TRBD2 (5 bases). This CDR3 spans 17 amino acids. With 0 bases removed from V and 0 bases from J, the gap between germline ends came to 11 bases. Germline V lookup: CDR1 LNHNV, CDR2 YYDKDF (reference sequence). The CDR3 reads CATSRDLPTTNTGELFF. The CDR3 coding sequence is TGTGCCACCAGCAGAGATCTGCCGACTACGAACACCGGGGAGCTGTTTTTT.

The V and J genes are TRBV6-6 and TRBJ1-3, with D perhaps matching TRBD1 (5 bases). Trimming pared 9 bases from V and 2 bases from J, leaving 11 bases between. Germline values: CDR1 MNHNY, CDR2 SVGAGI (reference sequence). The CDR3 extends over 13 amino acids. This CDR3 is CASTGFTGNTIYF. The CDR3 DNA sequence: TGTGCCAGTACAGGTTTTACTGGAAACACCATATATTTT.

This clone appeared a few times. This sequence joins TRBV6-5 and TRBJ2-2, with 9 bases identical to TRBD1. The CDR3 consists of 14 residues. Germline CDR1 reads MNHEY; CDR2 reads SVGAGI. J gave up 5 bases and V 8 bases, and 6 bases lay outside the gene matches. The CDR3 here is CASAGQGLTGELFF. CDR3 nucleotides: TGTGCCAGCGCCGGACAGGGGCTTACCGGGGAGCTGTTTTTT.

The chain couples TRBV30 to TRBJ1-5, with 7 bases matching TRBD1. The CDR3 consists of 13 residues. Germline lookup yields CDR1 GTSNPN and CDR2 SVGIG (reference sequence). V gave up 2 bases and J gave up 2 bases; unmatched junction bases: 0. CDR3 residues: CAWSQGGNQPQHF. In DNA form, the CDR3 reads TGTGCCTGGAGTCAGGGGGGCAATCAGCCCCAGCATTTT.

The gene calls are TRBV5-4 and TRBJ1-5, with D hard to call. Germline-derived CDR1 and CDR2 are SGHNT and YYREEE (reference sequence). V dropped 0 bases and J dropped 4 bases, with 5 bases sitting between them. There are 13 residues in the CDR3. The DNA of the CDR3 is TGTGCCAGCAGCTTGGGGGAGAATCAGCCCCAGCATTTT. Encoded protein: CASSLGENQPQHF.

The rearrangement uses TRBV10-3 and TRBJ1-1, with a tentative D call TRBD1 (6 bases). CDR1 is ENHRY and CDR2 is SYGVKD in the germline V gene. The CDR3 runs to 15 residues. With 4 bases removed from V and 0 bases from J, the gap between germline ends came to 12 bases. The CDR3 region has the DNA TGTGCCATCAGTGCAAGGGGGGGCTTGAACACTGAAGCTTTCTTT. Protein product: CAISARGGLNTEAFF.

This chain connects TRBV9 to TRBJ2-1; no clear D gene. Germline CDR1 SGDLS, CDR2 YYNGEE. V lost 3 bases to trimming and J lost 8 bases, with 15 bases between them. This CDR3 region has 14 residues. CDR3 sequence: CASSAPRVLYEQFF. CDR3 DNA sequence: TGTGCCAGCAGCGCACCTAGAGTATTGTATGAGCAGTTCTTC.

The chain couples TRBV6-5 to TRBJ1-4; 7 nucleotides line up with TRBD1. J gave up 3 bases and V 2 bases, and 3 bases lay outside the gene matches. The germline V gene encodes CDR1 MNHEY and CDR2 SVGAGI. The CDR3 contains 15 residues. CDR3 coding DNA: TGTGCCAGCAGTTACGCAGGGGGAGCTAATGAAAAACTGTTTTTT. Its translation is CASSYAGGANEKLFF.

The V gene is TRBV6-6, the J gene TRBJ1-6; 8 bases align to TRBD1. Germline loops: CDR1 MNHNY, CDR2 SVGAGI (reference sequence). V was clipped by 5 bases and J by 6 bases; unmatched bases: 3. This CDR3 has 14 amino acids. The CDR3 DNA reads TGTGCCAGCAGTGCGACAGGGGCTAATTCACCCCTCCACTTT. Encoded protein: CASSATGANSPLHF.

The chain is built from TRBV15 and TRBJ2-7, with 7 bases fitting TRBD1. The CDR3 runs to 15 residues. CDR1 is LNHNV and CDR2 is YYDKDF in the germline V gene (reference sequence). V shed 3 bases and J 0 bases; nucleotides not matched to a gene: 5. CDR3 DNA sequence: TGTGCCACCAGCAGGAATTCAGGGGGCTCCTACGAGCAGTACTTC. Translated: CATSRNSGGSYEQYF.

V is TRBV7-8 and J is TRBJ2-3; D is perhaps TRBD2 (5 bases). Per the germline V gene, CDR1 is SGHVS and CDR2 is FQNEAQ. Trimming pared 8 bases from V and 4 bases from J, leaving 10 bases between. The CDR3 runs to 12 residues. CDR3 protein: CASSKAADTQYF. In DNA form, the CDR3 reads TGTGCCAGCTCTAAAGCGGCAGATACGCAGTATTTT.

The chain's CDR3 is CASSIRGDGEKLFF. CDR3 in DNA: TGTGCCAGTAGTATAAGAGGTGACGGAGAAAAACTGTTTTTT. The genes are TRBV19 and TRBJ1-4; D is undetermined. This CDR3 has 14 residues. The germline V gene has CDR1 LNHDA and CDR2 SQIVND (reference sequence). V shed 2 bases and J shed 8 bases, with 12 bases lying between them.

This clone has only one observation. The V call is TRBV9, the J call TRBJ2-1; TRBD2 agrees at 7 bases. V dropped 4 bases and J dropped 0; count of bases not matched to a gene: 7. Germline CDR1 and CDR2: SGDLS and YYNGEE. The CDR3 spans 16 residues. The CDR3 protein is CASSTSALSSYNEQFF. The CDR3 region has the DNA TGTGCCAGCAGCACTAGCGCCCTGAGCTCCTACAATGAGCAGTTCTTC.

This clone has just one count. The genes are TRBV30 and TRBJ1-2; 8 nucleotides line up with TRBD1. CDR3 length equals 16 residues. With V trimmed by 2 bases and J by 0 bases, 8 bases remained unmatched. The germline CDR1 and CDR2 sequences are GTSNPN and SVGIG (reference sequence). CDR3 region: CAWSPGTGQSNYGYTF. The CDR3 coding sequence is TGTGCCTGGAGTCCCGGGACAGGACAGTCTAACTATGGCTACACCTTC.

This chain uses TRBV19 with TRBJ1-4, with TRBD1 matching 8 bases. Germline CDR1 reads LNHDA; CDR2 reads SQIVND (reference sequence). With 2 bases clipped from V and 14 bases from J, the junction kept 7 bases outside the gene matches. This CDR3 contains 13 residues. CDR3 region: CASSITGGGGLFF. CDR3 bases: TGTGCCAGTAGTATAACAGGGGGTGGAGGGCTGTTTTTT.

The chain couples TRBV5-4 to TRBJ1-1; 10 bases align to TRBD1. This CDR3 region has 19 residues. Germline CDR1 is SGHNT and CDR2 is YYREEE (reference sequence). V was clipped by 2 bases and J by 0 bases; unmatched bases: 13. The CDR3 DNA sequence: TGTGCCAGCAGCTTTAACGTGAGGACAGGGGGTTCTCTGAACACTGAAGCTTTCTTT. Translated: CASSFNVRTGGSLNTEAFF. The full variable domain, with the rest looked up from reference TRBV5-4 and TRBJ1-1, is ETGVTQSPTHLIKTRGQQVTLRCSSQSGHNTVSWYQQALGQGPQFIFQYYREEENGRGNFPPRFSGLQFPNYSSELNVNALELDDSALYLCASSFNVRTGGSLNTEAFFGQGTRLTVV.

The chain is built from TRBV5-4 and TRBJ2-7; 12 bases agree with TRBD2. The V gene's germline CDR1 is SGHNT and CDR2 YYREEE (reference sequence). V was pared by 3 bases and J by 2 bases, with 3 bases of the junction left unmatched. The CDR3 totals 15 residues. The CDR3 region is CASSWSSGGAYEQYF. The CDR3 bases are TGTGCCAGCAGCTGGTCTAGCGGGGGGGCCTACGAGCAGTACTTC. Full variable domain (remainder filled in from reference TRBV5-4 and TRBJ2-7): ETGVTQSPTHLIKTRGQQVTLRCSSQSGHNTVSWYQQALGQGPQFIFQYYREEENGRGNFPPRFSGLQFPNYSSELNVNALELDDSALYLCASSWSSGGAYEQYFGPGTRLTVT.